This T cell receptor (beta chain) was profiled in a study of early T cells in non-severe SARS-CoV-2 infection (dated by TCRdb to the early 2020s). For context, the study as a whole: Because TCR sequencing relied on bulk RNA taken from unsorted whole blood, pairing of alpha and beta chains was not possible.

V ends up 7 bases short and J 6 bases short, with an unmatched junction base count of 11. The germline V gene supplies CDR1 MDHEN and CDR2 SYDVKM. From its cysteine to its phenylalanine, the CDR3 spans 15 amino acids. Only CDR3 DNA remains: 45 bases, in frame from the first base. Receptors were amplified or captured by 5' RACE. Reads for this sample came from a NextSeq 500. To correct for sequencing error and PCR bias, the TCR library protocol tagged individual cDNA molecules with unique molecular identifiers. Both TCR alpha and beta chains were sequenced, and tight co-correlation was observed between alpha and beta sequence abundances in each sample. The authors' pipeline ran thus. Decombinator V4 was used to perform V gene, J gene and CDR3 annotation of TCR sequences. Expanded TCRs were defined as changing significantly between any two time points under a Poisson model with p below 0.0001. TCR abundances were normalised to the total number of TCRs sequenced per sample and were expressed as counts per million. MAIT TCRs were defined by TRAV1-2 paired with TRAJ12, TRAJ20 or TRAJ33, and iNKT TCRs by TRAV10 paired with TRAJ18. VDJdb, accessed 1 November 2021, was searched for CMV, EBV and SARS-CoV-2 annotated TCRs, excluding TCRs annotated for multiple antigens. TCRdb itself trimmed the public reads at Q25 with fastp, ran MiXCR and retained productive beta chains. A single entry per CDR3 protein holds the most common genes and DNA from its merged rows. The authors' filters were not applied to this entry. This sample holds under 100,000 distinct CDR3 sequences; approximately 11% were observed only once. The ten biggest clones cover 5.1% of the sample.

Set within a cohort of healthcare workers in London, UK, this nested case-control study involved weekly PCR testing of nasopharyngeal swabs along with blood sampling. Healthcare workers were recruited during the week of the UK lockdown, between 23 and 31 March 2020, and followed weekly for up to roughly 15 weeks. This clonotype has at least ten counts. Its antigen is still unknown. No much larger clone is present one base from it, and per-base qualities are unavailable. The investigation overall reported the following: VDJdb matching was skewed toward anti-spike CD8 responses and likely underestimated virus-specific expansions, missing private and CD4 specificities.

This TCR derives from an adult who was a healthcare worker with PCR-confirmed SARS-CoV-2 infection or an uninfected control (not recorded which). The sample consisted of whole blood. The chain is encoded by TRBV28 joined to TRBJ1-5; TRBD1 fits 8 bases in the junction. CDR3 reads: CASTSGQGRIQPQHF. Here is the DNA: TGTGCCAGCACTTCCGGACAGGGACGAATTCAGCCCCAGCATTTT.